This TCR beta chain was sequenced for a study of shared clonotypes between healthy human individuals. Assay: immunoSEQ multiplex PCR; the TCRdb copy retains only in-frame clones and omits some. The table includes just over 2,000,000 clones, 90% to 95% detected once. Germline loops: CDR1 LGHNA, CDR2 YSLEER. With 6 bases clipped from V and 0 bases from J, the junction kept 7 bases outside the gene matches. There are 16 residues in the CDR3. This chain uses TRBV4-3 with TRBJ2-1, with 8 bases that match TRBD2. The clonotype originates from a man between 18 and 35 years old in good health. Sequencing input: naive CD4+ T cells sorted from blood. As to subset: CD45RA+ positively selected. The CDR3: CASSRSGGSSYNEQFF. In DNA, the CDR3 is TGCGCCAGCAGTCGGAGCGGGGGAAGCTCCTACAATGAGCAGTTCTTC.